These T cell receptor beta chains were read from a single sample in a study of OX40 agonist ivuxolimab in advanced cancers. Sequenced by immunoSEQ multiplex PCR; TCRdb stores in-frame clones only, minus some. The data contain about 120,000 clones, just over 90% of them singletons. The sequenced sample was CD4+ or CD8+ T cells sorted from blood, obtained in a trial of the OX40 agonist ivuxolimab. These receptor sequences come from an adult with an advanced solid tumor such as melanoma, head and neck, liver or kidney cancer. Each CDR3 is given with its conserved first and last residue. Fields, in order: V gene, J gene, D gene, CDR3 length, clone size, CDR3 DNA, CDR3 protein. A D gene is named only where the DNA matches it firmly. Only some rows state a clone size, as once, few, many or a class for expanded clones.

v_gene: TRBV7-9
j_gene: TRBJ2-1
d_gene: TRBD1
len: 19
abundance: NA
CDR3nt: TGTGCCAGCAGCCGAATCCCGACAGGGGGTATCTTCACCTACAATGAGCAGTTCTTC
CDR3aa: CASSRIPTGGIFTYNEQFF

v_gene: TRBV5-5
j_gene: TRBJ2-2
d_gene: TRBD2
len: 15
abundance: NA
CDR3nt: TGTGCCAGCAGCCCGACTAGCGGGACGACCGGGGAGCTGTTTTTT
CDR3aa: CASSPTSGTTGELFF

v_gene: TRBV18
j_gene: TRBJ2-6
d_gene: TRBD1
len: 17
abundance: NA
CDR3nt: TGTGCCAGCTCAAGGACAGGGGACTTTACTGGGGCCAACGTCCTGACTTTC
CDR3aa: CASSRTGDFTGANVLTF

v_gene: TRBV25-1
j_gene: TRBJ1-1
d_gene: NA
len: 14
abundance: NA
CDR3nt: TGTGCCAGCATCGAAGGGGGTTGGAACACTGAAGCTTTCTTT
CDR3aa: CASIEGGWNTEAFF

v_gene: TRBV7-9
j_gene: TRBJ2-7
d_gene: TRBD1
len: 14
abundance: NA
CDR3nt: TGTGCCAGCAGCTCGAGGACAGGATCCTACGAGCAGTACTTC
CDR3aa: CASSSRTGSYEQYF

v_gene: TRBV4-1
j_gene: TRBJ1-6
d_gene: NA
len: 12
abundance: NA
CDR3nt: TGCGCCAGCAGCCACGTTAATTCACCCCTCCACTTT
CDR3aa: CASSHVNSPLHF

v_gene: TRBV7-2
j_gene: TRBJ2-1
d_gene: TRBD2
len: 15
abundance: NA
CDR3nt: TGTGCCAGCAGCGATTCCGGGACTATCTACAATGAGCAGTTCTTC
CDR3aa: CASSDSGTIYNEQFF

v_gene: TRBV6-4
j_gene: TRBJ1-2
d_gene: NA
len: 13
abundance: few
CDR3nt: TGTGCCAGCAGTGACACAGGGCTAGGTGGCTACACCTTC
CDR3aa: CASSDTGLGGYTF

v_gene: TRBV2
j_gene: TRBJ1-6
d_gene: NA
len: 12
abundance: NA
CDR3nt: TGTGCCAGCTGTGTCTACGGTTCACCCCTCCACTTT
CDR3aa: CASCVYGSPLHF

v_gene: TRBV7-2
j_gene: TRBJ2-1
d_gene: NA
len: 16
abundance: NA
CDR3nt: TGTGCCAGCAGCTTAGCTCCGGGGAGATCCTACAATGAGCAGTTCTTC
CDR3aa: CASSLAPGRSYNEQFF

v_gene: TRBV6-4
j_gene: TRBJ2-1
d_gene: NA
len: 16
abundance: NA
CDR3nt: TGTGCCAGCAGTTGGCGGCGGGCCAGCTCCTACAATGAGCAGTTCTTC
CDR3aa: CASSWRRASSYNEQFF

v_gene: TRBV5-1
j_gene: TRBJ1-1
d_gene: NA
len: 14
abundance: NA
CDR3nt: TGCGCCAGCAGCTTGGCCGGGGCCGGCACTGAAGCTTTCTTT
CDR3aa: CASSLAGAGTEAFF

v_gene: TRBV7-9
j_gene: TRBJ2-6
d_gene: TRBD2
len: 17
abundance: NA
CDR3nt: TGTGCCAGCAGCTTACAGCGGGGAAACTCTGGGGCCAACGTCCTGACTTTC
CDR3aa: CASSLQRGNSGANVLTF

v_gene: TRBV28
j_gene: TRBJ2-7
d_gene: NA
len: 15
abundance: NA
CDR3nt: TGTGCCAGCAGCCCAACCAGGACAGCCGCCTACGAGCAGTACTTC
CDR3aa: CASSPTRTAAYEQYF

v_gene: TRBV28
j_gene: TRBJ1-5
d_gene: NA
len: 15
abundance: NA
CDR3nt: TGTGCCAGCAGGAAGTATCACGATAGCAATCAGCCCCAGCATTTT
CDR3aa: CASRKYHDSNQPQHF

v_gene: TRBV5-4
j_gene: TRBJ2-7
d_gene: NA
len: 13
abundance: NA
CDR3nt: TGTGCCAGCAGCCTGGACGGACTCTACGAGCAGTACTTC
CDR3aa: CASSLDGLYEQYF

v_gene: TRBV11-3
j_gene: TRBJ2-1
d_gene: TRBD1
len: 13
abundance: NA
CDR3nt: TGTGCCAGCAGCTCCAACAGGGGTAATGAGCAGTTCTTC
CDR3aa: CASSSNRGNEQFF

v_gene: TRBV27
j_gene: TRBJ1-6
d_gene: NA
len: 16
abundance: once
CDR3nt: TGTGCCAGCAGGACGCTAACGTGGCCATATAATTCACCCCTCCACTTT
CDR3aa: CASRTLTWPYNSPLHF

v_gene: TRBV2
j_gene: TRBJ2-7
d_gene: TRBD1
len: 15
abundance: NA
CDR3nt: TGTGCCAGCAGCCCCGCAGGGGGTACCGGCTACGAGCAGTACTTC
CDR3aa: CASSPAGGTGYEQYF

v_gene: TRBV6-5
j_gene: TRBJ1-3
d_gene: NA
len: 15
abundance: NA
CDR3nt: TGTGCCAGCAGCCTCGTTGGGTCCTCTGGAAACACCATATATTTT
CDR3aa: CASSLVGSSGNTIYF

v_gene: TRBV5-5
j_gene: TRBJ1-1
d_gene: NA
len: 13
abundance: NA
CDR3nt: TGTGCCAGCAGCTTGGAGGGGGGAACTGAAGCTTTCTTT
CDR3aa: CASSLEGGTEAFF

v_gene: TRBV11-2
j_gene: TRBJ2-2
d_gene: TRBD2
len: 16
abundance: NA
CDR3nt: TGTGCCAGCAGCTTGGCCCTAGCGGGAGTCACCGGGGAGCTGTTTTTT
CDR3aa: CASSLALAGVTGELFF

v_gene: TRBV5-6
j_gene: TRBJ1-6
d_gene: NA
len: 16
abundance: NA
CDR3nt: TGTGCCAGCAGCTTGGCACTGAGTTTCTATAATTCACCCCTCCACTTT
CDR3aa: CASSLALSFYNSPLHF

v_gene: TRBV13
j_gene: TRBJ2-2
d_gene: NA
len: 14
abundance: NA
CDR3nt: TGTGCCAGCAAGAGGACCGGGGCCACCGGGGAGCTGTTTTTT
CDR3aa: CASKRTGATGELFF

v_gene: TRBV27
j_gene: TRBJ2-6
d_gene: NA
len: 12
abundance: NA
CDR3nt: TGTGCCAGCGCCTCTGGGGCCAACGTCCTGACTTTC
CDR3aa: CASASGANVLTF

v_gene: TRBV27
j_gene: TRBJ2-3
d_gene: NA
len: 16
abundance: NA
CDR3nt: TGTGCCAGCACCAGGGGGACTAGTGCTAGCACAGATACGCAGTATTTT
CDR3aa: CASTRGTSASTDTQYF

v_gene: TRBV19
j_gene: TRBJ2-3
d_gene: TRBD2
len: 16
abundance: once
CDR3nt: TGTGCCAGTAGTAAGACTAGCGGGAGCGGCACAGATACGCAGTATTTT
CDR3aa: CASSKTSGSGTDTQYF

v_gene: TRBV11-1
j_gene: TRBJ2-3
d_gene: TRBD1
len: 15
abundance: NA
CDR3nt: TGTGCCAGCAGCCCAAGGGGGACAGTCACAGATACGCAGTATTTT
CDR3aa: CASSPRGTVTDTQYF

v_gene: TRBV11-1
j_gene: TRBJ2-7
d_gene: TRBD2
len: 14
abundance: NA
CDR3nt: TGTGCCAGCAGCTTATATGGGGGGGCCTACGAGCAGTACTTC
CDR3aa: CASSLYGGAYEQYF

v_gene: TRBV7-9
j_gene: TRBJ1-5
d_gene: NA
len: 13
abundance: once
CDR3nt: TGTGCCAGCAGCTCGATAGGGGGTCAGCCCCAGCATTTT
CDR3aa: CASSSIGGQPQHF

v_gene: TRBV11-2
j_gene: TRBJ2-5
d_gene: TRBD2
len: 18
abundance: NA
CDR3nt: TGTGCCAGCAGCGCACAAGGACTAGCGGGAGGAGGGGGAGAGACCCAGTACTTC
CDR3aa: CASSAQGLAGGGGETQYF

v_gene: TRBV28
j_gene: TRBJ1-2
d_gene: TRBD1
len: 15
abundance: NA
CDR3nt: TGTGCCAGCAGTGCACCAGGGGGCGAAAACTATGGCTACACCTTC
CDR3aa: CASSAPGGENYGYTF

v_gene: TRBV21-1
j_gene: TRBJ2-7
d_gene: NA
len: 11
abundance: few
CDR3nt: TGTGCCAGGACGGACGGCTACGAGCAGTACTTC
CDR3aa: CARTDGYEQYF

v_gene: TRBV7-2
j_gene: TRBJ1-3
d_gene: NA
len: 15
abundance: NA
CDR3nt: TGTGCCAGCAGCTTCGACGGCGCCTCTGGAAACACCATATATTTT
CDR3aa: CASSFDGASGNTIYF

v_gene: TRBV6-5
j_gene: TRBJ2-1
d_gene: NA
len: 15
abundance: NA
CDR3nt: TGTGCCAGCAGTTACATCGGGATCATCGACAATGAGCAGTTCTTC
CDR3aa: CASSYIGIIDNEQFF

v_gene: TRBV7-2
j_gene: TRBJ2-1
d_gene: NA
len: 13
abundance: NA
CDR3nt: TGTGCCAGCAGCTATTGGAGAGACAATGAGCAGTTCTTC
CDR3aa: CASSYWRDNEQFF

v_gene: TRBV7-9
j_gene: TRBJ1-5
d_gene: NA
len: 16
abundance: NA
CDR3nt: TGTGCCAGCAGCCCCTCCGGAGCCGATGGGGCGCAGCCCCAGCATTTT
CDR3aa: CASSPSGADGAQPQHF